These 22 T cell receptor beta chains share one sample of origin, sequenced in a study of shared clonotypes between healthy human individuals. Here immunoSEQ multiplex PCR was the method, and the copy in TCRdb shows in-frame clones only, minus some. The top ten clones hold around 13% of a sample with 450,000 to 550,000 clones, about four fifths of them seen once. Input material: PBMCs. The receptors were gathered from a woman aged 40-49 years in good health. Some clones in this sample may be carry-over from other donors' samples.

The CDR3 bases are TGTGCCAGCAGCTTCGGGGGTGAGAGAACCGGGGAGCTGTTTTTT. Its protein product is CASSFGGERTGELFF. V gene TRBV7-2 combines with J gene TRBJ2-2; weak D call: TRBD2 (6 bases). This CDR3 comprises 15 residues. Germline V gives CDR1 SGHTA, CDR2 FQGNSA. V was trimmed by 3 bases and J by 5 bases, leaving 13 bases between them.

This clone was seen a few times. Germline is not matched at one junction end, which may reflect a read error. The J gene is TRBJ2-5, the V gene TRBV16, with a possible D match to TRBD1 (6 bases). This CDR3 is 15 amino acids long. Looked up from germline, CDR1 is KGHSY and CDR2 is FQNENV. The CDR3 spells CASSKSGTRGETQYF. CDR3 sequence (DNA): TGTGCCAGCAGCAAATCCGGGACAAGGGGTGAGACCCAGTACTTC.

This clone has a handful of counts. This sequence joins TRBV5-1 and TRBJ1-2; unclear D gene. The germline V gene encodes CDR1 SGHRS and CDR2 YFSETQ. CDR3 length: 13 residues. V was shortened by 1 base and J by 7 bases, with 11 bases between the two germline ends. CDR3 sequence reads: CASSLSGLSGYTF. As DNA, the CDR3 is TGCGCCAGCAGCTTGTCGGGGTTAAGTGGCTACACCTTC.

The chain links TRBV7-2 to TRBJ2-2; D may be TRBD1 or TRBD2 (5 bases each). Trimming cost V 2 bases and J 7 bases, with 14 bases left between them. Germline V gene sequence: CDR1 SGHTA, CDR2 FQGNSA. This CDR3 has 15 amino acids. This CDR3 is CASSLYWGSDGELFF. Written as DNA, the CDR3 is TGTGCCAGCAGCTTATATTGGGGGAGCGACGGGGAGCTGTTTTTT.

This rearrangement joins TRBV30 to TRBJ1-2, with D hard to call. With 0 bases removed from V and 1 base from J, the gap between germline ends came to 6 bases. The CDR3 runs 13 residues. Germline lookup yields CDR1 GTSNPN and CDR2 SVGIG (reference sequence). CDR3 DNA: TGTGCCTGGAGTGTGAGTTTTAACTATGGCTACACCTTC. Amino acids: CAWSVSFNYGYTF.

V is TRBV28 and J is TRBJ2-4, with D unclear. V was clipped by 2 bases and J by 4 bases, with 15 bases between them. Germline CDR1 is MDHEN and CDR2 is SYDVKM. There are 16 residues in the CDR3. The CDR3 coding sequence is TGTGCCAGCAGTTTAGTGGGATTAGAGGTAAAAAACATTCAGTACTTC. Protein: CASSLVGLEVKNIQYF.

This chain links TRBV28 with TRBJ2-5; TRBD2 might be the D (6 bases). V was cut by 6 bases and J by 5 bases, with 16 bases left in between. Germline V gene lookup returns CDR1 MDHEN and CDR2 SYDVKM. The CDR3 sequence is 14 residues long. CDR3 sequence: CASRPGTLIETQYF. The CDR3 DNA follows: TGTGCCAGCAGGCCCGGGACTCTGATTGAGACCCAGTACTTC.

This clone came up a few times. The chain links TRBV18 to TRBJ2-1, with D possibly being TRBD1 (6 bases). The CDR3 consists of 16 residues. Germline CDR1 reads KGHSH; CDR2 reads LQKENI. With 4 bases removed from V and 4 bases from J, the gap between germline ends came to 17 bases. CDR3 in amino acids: CASSLGTLGVYNEQFF. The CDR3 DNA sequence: TGTGCCAGCTCACTTGGGACACTGGGGGTATACAATGAGCAGTTCTTC.

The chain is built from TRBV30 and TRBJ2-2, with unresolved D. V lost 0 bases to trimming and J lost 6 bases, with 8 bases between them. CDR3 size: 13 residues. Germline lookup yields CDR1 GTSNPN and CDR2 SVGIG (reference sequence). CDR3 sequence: CAWSVGPAGELFF. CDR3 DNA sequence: TGTGCCTGGAGTGTGGGTCCCGCCGGGGAGCTGTTTTTT.

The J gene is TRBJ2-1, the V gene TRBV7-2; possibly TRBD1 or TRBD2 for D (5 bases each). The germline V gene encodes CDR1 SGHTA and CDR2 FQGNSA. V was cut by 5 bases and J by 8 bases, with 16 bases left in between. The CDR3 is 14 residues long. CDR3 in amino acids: CASSPDWGSDEQFF. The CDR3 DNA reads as TGTGCCAGCAGCCCAGATTGGGGGTCGGATGAGCAGTTCTTC. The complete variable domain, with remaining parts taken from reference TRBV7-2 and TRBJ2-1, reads GAGVSQSPSNKVTEKGKDVELRCDPISGHTALYWYRQSLGQGLEFLIYFQGNSAPDKSGLPSDRFSAERTGGSVSTLTIQRTQQEDSAVYLCASSPDWGSDEQFFGPGTRLTVL.

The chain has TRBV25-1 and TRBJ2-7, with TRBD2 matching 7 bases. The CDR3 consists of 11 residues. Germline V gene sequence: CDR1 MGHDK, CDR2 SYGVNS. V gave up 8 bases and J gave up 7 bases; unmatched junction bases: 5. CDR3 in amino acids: CASRAGPEQYF. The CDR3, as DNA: TGTGCCAGCCGAGCGGGACCAGAGCAGTACTTC.

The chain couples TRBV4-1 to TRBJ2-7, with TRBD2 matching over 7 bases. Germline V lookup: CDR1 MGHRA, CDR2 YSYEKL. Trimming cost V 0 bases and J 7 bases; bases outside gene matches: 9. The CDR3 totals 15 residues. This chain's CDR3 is CASSQDQRGRFEQYF. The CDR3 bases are TGCGCCAGCAGCCAAGATCAGCGGGGCCGGTTTGAGCAGTACTTC.

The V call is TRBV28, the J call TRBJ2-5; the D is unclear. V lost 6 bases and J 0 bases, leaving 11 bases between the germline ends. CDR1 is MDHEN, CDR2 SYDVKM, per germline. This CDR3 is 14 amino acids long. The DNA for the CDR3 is TGTGCCAGCAGCAATTCAAGATACCAAGAGACCCAGTACTTC. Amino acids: CASSNSRYQETQYF.

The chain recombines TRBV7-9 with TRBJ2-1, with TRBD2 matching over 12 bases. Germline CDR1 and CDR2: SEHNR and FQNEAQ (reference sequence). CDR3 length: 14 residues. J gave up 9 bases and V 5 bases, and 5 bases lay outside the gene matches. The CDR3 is CASSRLAGDGEQFF. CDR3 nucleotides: TGTGCCAGCAGCCGACTAGCGGGAGACGGTGAGCAGTTCTTC.

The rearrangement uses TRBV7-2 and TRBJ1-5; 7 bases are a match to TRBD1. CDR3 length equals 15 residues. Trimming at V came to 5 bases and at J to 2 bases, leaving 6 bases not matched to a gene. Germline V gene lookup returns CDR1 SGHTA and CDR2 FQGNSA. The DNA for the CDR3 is TGTGCCAGCAGCGACCATACAGGGGGCAATCAGCCCCAGCATTTT. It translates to CASSDHTGGNQPQHF.

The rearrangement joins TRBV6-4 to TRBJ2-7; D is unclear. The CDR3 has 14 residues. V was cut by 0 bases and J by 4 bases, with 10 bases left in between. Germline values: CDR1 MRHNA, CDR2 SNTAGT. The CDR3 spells CASSDSDEKYEQYF. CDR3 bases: TGTGCCAGCAGTGACTCGGACGAGAAATACGAGCAGTACTTC.

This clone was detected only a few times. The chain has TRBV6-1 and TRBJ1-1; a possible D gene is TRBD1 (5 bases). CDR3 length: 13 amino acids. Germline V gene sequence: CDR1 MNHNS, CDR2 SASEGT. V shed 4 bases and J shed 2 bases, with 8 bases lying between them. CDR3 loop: CASSGGGNTEAFF. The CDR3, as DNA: TGTGCCAGCAGTGGCGGGGGAAACACTGAAGCTTTCTTT.

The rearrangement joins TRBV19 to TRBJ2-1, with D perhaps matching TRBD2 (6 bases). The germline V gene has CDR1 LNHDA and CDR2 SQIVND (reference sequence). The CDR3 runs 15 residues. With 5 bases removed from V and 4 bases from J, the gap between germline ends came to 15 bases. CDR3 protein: CASSPPGSGYNEQFF. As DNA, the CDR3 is TGTGCCAGTAGTCCCCCGGGGAGCGGGTACAATGAGCAGTTCTTC.

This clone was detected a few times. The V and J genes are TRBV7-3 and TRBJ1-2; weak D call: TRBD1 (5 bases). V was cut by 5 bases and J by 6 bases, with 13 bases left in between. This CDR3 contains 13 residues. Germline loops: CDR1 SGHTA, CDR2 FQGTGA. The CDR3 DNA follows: TGTGCCAGCAGCAAAAACTCCAGGGATGGCTACACCTTC. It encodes CASSKNSRDGYTF.

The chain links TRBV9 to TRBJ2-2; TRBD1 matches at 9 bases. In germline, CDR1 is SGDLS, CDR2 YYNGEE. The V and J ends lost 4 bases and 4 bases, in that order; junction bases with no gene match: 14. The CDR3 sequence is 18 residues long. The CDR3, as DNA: TGTGCCAGCAGCTCTCGGACAGGGGACCAAACTCGCACCGGGGAGCTGTTTTTT. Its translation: CASSSRTGDQTRTGELFF.

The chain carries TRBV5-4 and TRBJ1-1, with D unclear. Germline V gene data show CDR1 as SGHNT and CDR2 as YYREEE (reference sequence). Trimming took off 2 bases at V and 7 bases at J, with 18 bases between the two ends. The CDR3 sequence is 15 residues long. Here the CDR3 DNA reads TGTGCCAGCAGCTTCGGAGTAAGGGTCTCTAATGAAGCTTTCTTT. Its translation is CASSFGVRVSNEAFF.

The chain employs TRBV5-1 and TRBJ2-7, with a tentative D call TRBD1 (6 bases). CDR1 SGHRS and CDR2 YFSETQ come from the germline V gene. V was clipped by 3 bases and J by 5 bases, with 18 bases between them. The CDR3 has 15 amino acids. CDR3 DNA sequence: TGCGCCAGCAGCTGGGGTGGGGGACCAGGGGACGAGCAGTACTTC. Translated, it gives CASSWGGGPGDEQYF. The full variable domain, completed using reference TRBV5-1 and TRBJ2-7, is KAGVTQTPRYLIKTRGQQVTLSCSPISGHRSVSWYQQTPGQGLQFLFEYFSETQRNKGNFPGRFSGRQFSNSRSEMNVSTLELGDSALYLCASSWGGGPGDEQYFGPGTRLTVT.